The TCR beta chain described here comes from a study of T and B cells in COVID-19 patients. Overall study results and limits: Symptomatic-phase blood samples from mildly ill patients and early samples from severe cases were scarce.

Germline CDR1 MNHEY, CDR2 SVGEGT. The CDR3 extends over 15 amino acids. V lost 5 bases, J lost 6 bases, and 14 bases lay in between. Each TRB amplification used roughly 240-550 ng of genomic DNA from blood. Points on this clonotype: Its specificity is not known.

Multiplex PCR with BIOMED2 TRB-A/B primer pools amplified TRB rearrangements. TCRdb redid the calling of the multiplex PCR reads with MiXCR, one entry per CDR3 protein. The data hold approximately 3,100 distinct CDR3 sequences, with roughly 23% observed a single time. This sequence joins TRBV6-2 or TRBV6-3 and TRBJ1-6; D is possibly TRBD1 (6 bases). Sample: blood. The receptor was isolated from a human donor with active COVID-19. CDR3 sequence: CASSEQGTSNSPLHF. CDR3 nucleotide sequence: TGTGCCAGCAGTGAACAGGGAACTAGTAATTCACCCCTCCACTTT.